The clone carrying this T cell receptor (beta chain) was observed at least ten times. What it binds is not known. Other DNA sequences in this specimen translate into the identical CDR3. All patients were untreated before thyroid surgery. This specimen belongs to a study of metastatic and nonmetastatic thyroid tumors. On the study more broadly: Repertoires from blood and tumor or nodule tissue of malignant and benign thyroid patients were compared. Overall study findings and caveats: As reported, TCR beta diversity in blood and tumor was significantly higher in malignant thyroid tumors than in benign nodules.

Per the original methods: Differences in CDR3 between clinicopathological groups were drawn on to build a classifier intended to discriminate distant-metastatic papillary thyroid cancer patients. TCRdb reprocessed the PCR reads via MiXCR. TCRdb, rather than the study authors, made the V and J calls. Of approximately 90,000 clones detected, approximately 9% appear once; the ten largest clones hold 8.8%. This TCR was recovered from a female donor with papillary thyroid cancer or a benign thyroid nodule (not recorded which). Some clones in this sample may be carry-over from other donors' samples. Specimen: blood.

The chain's CDR3 is CASSLEDNYGYTF. CDR3 DNA: TGTGCCAGCAGCTTAGAGGACAACTATGGCTACACCTTC. V is TRBV7-9 and J is TRBJ1-2, with D unresolved. Trimming took off 1 base at V and 2 bases at J, with 5 bases between the two ends. CDR3 length equals 13 residues. Germline V lookup: CDR1 SEHNR, CDR2 FQNEAQ (reference sequence).